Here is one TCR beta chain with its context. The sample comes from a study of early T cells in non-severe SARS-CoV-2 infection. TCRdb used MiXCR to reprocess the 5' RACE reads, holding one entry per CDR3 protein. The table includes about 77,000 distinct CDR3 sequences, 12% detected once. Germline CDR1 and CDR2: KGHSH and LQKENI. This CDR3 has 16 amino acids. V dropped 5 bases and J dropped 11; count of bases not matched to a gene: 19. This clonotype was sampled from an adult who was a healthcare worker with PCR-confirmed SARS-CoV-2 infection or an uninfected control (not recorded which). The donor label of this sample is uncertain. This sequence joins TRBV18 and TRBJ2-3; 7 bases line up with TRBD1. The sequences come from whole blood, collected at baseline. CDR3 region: CASSSSGTATFVEQYF. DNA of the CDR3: TGTGCCAGCTCATCATCCGGGACAGCGACCTTCGTCGAGCAGTATTTT.